Sequencing of this T cell receptor (beta chain) was carried out in a study of regulatory T cells in long-lasting Graves disease. On the study more broadly: Graves' patients, diagnosed recently, had received antithyroid drugs under 3 months.

Investigators prepared the TCR beta libraries by applying iRepertoire HTBI primers and Arm-PCR of CDR3 regions. TCRdb processed the multiplex PCR reads anew with MiXCR; each CDR3 protein has one entry. The table has hundreds of thousands of distinct CDR3 sequences, 16% seen once. Trimming cost V 2 bases and J 5 bases; bases outside gene matches: 8. CDR3 length: 16 residues. CDR1 is GTSNPN and CDR2 is SVGIG in the germline V gene (reference sequence). This clonotype showed up many times. Time point in this sample: newly diagnosed GD, antithyroid drugs for less than 3 months. From PBMCs, RNA was extracted and then used to make the TCR library. The same sample was also used in a study of T cells in Graves' hyperthyroidism and ophthalmopathy.

The sequence came from a man in his forties with Graves disease. The sample in question was peripheral blood mononuclear cells (PBMCs), obtained at new diagnosis, from a patient treated with antithyroid drugs. The V call is TRBV30, the J call TRBJ2-1; 11 bases map to TRBD2. This CDR3 reads CAWSQASGGTNNEQFF. DNA for the CDR3: TGTGCCTGGAGTCAGGCTAGCGGGGGGACCAACAATGAGCAGTTCTTC.